These 20 T cell receptor beta chains were all obtained from the same sample, sequenced in a study of blood T cell repertoires in COVID-19. Clones were sequenced by immunoSEQ multiplex PCR, and TCRdb holds only the in-frame ones, with some missing. The data contain over 300,000 clones, about 85% of them singletons. The sequencing sample was made of PBMCs or T cells enriched from blood (not recorded which). Source of these receptors: a woman aged 25 to 39 who had recovered from COVID-19.

This clone turned up a few times. This chain connects TRBV25-1 to TRBJ1-2; D gene unclear. CDR3 length: 16 amino acids. Per germline, CDR1 MGHDK and CDR2 SYGVNS. The V gene lost 6 bases and the J gene lost 0 bases, with 17 bases spanning the gap. CDR3: CASSNSRGLANYGYTF. CDR3 nucleotide sequence: TGTGCCAGCAGCAACAGCCGGGGTCTAGCTAACTATGGCTACACCTTC.

The chain couples TRBV21-1 to TRBJ1-2; the D segment call TRBD1 is taken from the table without a DNA check. TRBV21-1 has pseudogene status. CDR3 size: 18 residues. CDR3 nucleotides: TGTGCCAGCAGCAAAGTTCGGGACAGGGGGGACTCTAACTATGGCTACACCTTC. Its protein product is CASSKVRDRGDSNYGYTF.

The chain has TRBV5-6 and TRBJ2-3; tentatively, D is TRBD2 (5 bases). Trimming shortened V by 5 bases and J by 1 base, and 17 bases separated the two germline ends. Germline V gives CDR1 SGHDT, CDR2 YYEEEE. This CDR3 has 16 amino acids. The CDR3 here is CASSFEIGSGTDTQYF. CDR3 in DNA: TGTGCCAGCAGTTTCGAGATTGGTAGCGGCACAGATACGCAGTATTTT.

This rearrangement joins TRBV5-8 to TRBJ2-1; 13 nucleotides align to TRBD2. This CDR3 is 20 amino acids long. The trim removed 4 bases at V and 4 bases at J, leaving 17 bases unmatched. Per the germline V gene, CDR1 is SGHTS and CDR2 is YDEGEE. The CDR3 spells CASSPSGTSGAEGPYNEQFF. The CDR3 nucleotides are TGTGCCAGCAGCCCGTCCGGGACTAGCGGGGCTGAGGGGCCATACAATGAGCAGTTCTTC.

This clone was counted once. CDR3 bases: TGTGCCAGCAGCGAAATTCGGTCGGAGACCCAGTACTTC. This gives the protein CASSEIRSETQYF. This chain links TRBV12-3 or TRBV12-4 with TRBJ2-5; D is ambiguous. The CDR3 contains 13 residues. Trimming shortened V by 6 bases and J by 5 bases, and 13 bases separated the two germline ends.

The chain combines TRBV30 with TRBJ2-3, with a tentative D call TRBD1 (6 bases). Germline values: CDR1 GTSNPN, CDR2 SVGIG (reference sequence). This CDR3 contains 13 residues. V lost 4 bases, J lost 6 bases, and 14 bases lay in between. The CDR3 nucleotides are TGTGCCTGGAACAGGGATTCCCTCGATACGCAGTATTTT. As protein: CAWNRDSLDTQYF. Based on the CDR3 plus reference TRBV30 and TRBJ2-3, the full variable domain is SQTIHQWPATLVQPVGSPLSLECTVEGTSNPNLYWYRQAAGRGLQLLFYSVGIGQISSEVPQNLSASRPQDRQFILSSKKLLLSDSGFYLCAWNRDSLDTQYFGPGTRLTVL.

V is TRBV4-3 and J is TRBJ2-5; 9 bases match TRBD2. The V gene end was trimmed by 0 bases and the J gene end by 4 bases; junction bases not matched to a gene: 3. The CDR3 extends over 15 amino acids. CDR1 is LGHNA and CDR2 is YSLEER in the germline V gene. The CDR3 DNA reads TGCGCCAGCAGCCAAGAAGGGCGGGGGGGAGAGACCCAGTACTTC. Translated, it gives CASSQEGRGGETQYF.

The genes are TRBV5-8 and TRBJ1-1; 9 nucleotides agree with TRBD1. This CDR3 has 16 residues. In germline, CDR1 is SGHTS, CDR2 YDEGEE. After removal of 4 bases from V and 0 bases from J, the junction contained 7 bases not matched to a gene. CDR3 in DNA: TGTGCCAGCAGCCACCGACAGGGGGGACTGAACACTGAAGCTTTCTTT. It yields the protein CASSHRQGGLNTEAFF.

This clone was recorded a few times. The chain joins TRBV27 to TRBJ1-2; D gene unclear. Trimming shortened V by 2 bases and J by 2 bases, and 12 bases separated the two germline ends. This CDR3 region has 15 residues. Looked up from germline, CDR1 is MNHEY and CDR2 is SMNVEV (reference sequence). The CDR3 nucleotides read TGTGCCAGCAGTTTAGGTACAGTACCAAACTATGGCTACACCTTC. Its translation: CASSLGTVPNYGYTF.

The genes are TRBV27 and TRBJ1-2; D is unresolved. CDR3 length equals 13 residues. CDR1 MNHEY and CDR2 SMNVEV come from the germline V gene (reference sequence). The V gene lost 2 bases and the J gene lost 4 bases, with 8 bases spanning the gap. This CDR3 reads CASSLTRGYGYTF. For the CDR3, the DNA is TGTGCCAGCAGTTTAACACGGGGCTATGGCTACACCTTC.

This chain uses TRBV9 with TRBJ1-2; D call uncertain. The length of the CDR3 is 14 residues. Trimming left V 4 bases short and J 8 bases short, with 18 bases between. The germline gives CDR1 SGDLS, CDR2 YYNGEE. Here the CDR3 DNA reads TGTGCCAGCAGCTCTAGCCCAAACGAAATGGGCTACACCTTC. This sequence encodes CASSSSPNEMGYTF.

The chain recombines TRBV5-1 with TRBJ1-1, with 8 bases aligning to TRBD1. Unmatched junction bases numbered 8, after V lost 4 bases and J lost 6 bases. From germline, CDR1 is SGHRS and CDR2 YFSETQ. The CDR3 consists of 14 residues. The CDR3 DNA reads as TGCGCCAGCAGCGCGGACAGGGCAGTTGCTGAAGCTTTCTTT. Amino acids: CASSADRAVAEAFF.

This rearrangement joins TRBV12-3 or TRBV12-4 to TRBJ1-2; a possible D gene is TRBD1 (5 bases). This CDR3 region has 11 residues. V lost 8 bases and J 4 bases, leaving 8 bases between the germline ends. The DNA of the CDR3 is TGTGCCAGCTTAGACAGCTATGGCTACACCTTC. Protein sequence: CASLDSYGYTF.

This chain joins TRBV5-4 and TRBJ1-4; D is perhaps TRBD1 (6 bases). Germline CDR1 SGHNT, CDR2 YYREEE (reference sequence). The CDR3 extends over 15 amino acids. Trimming pared 4 bases from V and 7 bases from J, leaving 17 bases between. The CDR3 loop reads CASSPVRDNPEKLFF. CDR3 nucleotides: TGTGCCAGCAGCCCGGTCCGGGACAATCCTGAAAAACTGTTTTTT.

The chain is built from TRBV20-1 and TRBJ2-3; D could derive from TRBD1 or TRBD2 (5 bases each). Trimming removed 3 bases from V and 1 base from J, with 17 bases in between. The CDR3 is 16 residues long. Germline-derived CDR1 and CDR2 are DFQATT and SNEGSKA (reference sequence). CDR3 nucleotide sequence: TGCAGTGCTAGTGGGGGAAGGGGCTTTGGCACAGATACGCAGTATTTT. Its translation: CSASGGRGFGTDTQYF.

The CDR3 here is CASSQDLGAPGQPQHF. The CDR3 bases are TGCGCCAGCAGCCAAGATCTTGGGGCGCCGGGTCAGCCCCAGCATTTT. This chain joins TRBV4-3 and TRBJ1-5; possible D gene TRBD1, 5 bases. V lost 0 bases, J lost 6 bases, and 15 bases lay in between. CDR3 length: 16 amino acids. Germline V gives CDR1 LGHNA, CDR2 YSLEER.

The genes are TRBV6-2 or TRBV6-3 and TRBJ2-1; no reliable D call. Germline V gives CDR1 MNHEY, CDR2 SVGEGT. The CDR3 loop spans 15 amino acids. Trimming removed 2 bases at V and 0 bases at J, with 8 bases between. The DNA for the CDR3 is TGTGCCAGCAGTTACGTGTCCTACTCCTACAATGAGCAGTTCTTC. Protein: CASSYVSYSYNEQFF.

CDR3 DNA: TGCGCCAGCAGCCAAGATTTGTGGGCGGACAACTACAATGAGCAGTTCTTC. Amino acid sequence: CASSQDLWADNYNEQFF. The chain joins TRBV4-3 to TRBJ2-1, with a tentative D call TRBD1 (5 bases). Germline V gene data show CDR1 as LGHNA and CDR2 as YSLEER. The CDR3 sequence is 17 residues long. Deletions cut 0 bases from V and 3 bases from J, with 15 bases between.

The rearrangement links TRBV19 to TRBJ1-5; 8 bases fit TRBD1. Trimming at V came to 9 bases and at J to 6 bases, leaving 16 bases not matched to a gene. The CDR3 is 16 amino acids. Germline V CDR1 and CDR2: LNHDA, SQIVND (reference sequence). This CDR3 reads CASRNGQGAVTQPQHF. Written as DNA, the CDR3 is TGTGCCAGCCGTAACGGTCAGGGGGCGGTAACTCAGCCCCAGCATTTT.

This clone was seen only once. V and J are TRBV19 and TRBJ2-1, with D possibly TRBD2 on 6 matching bases. The CDR3 extends over 14 amino acids. The V end lost 0 bases, the J end lost 9 bases, and 12 bases lay between the germline ends. From germline, CDR1 is LNHDA and CDR2 SQIVND (reference sequence). The CDR3 DNA sequence: TGTGCCAGTAGTATAGAGGCTAGCGTGGCTGAGCAGTTCTTC. It translates to CASSIEASVAEQFF.